A selection of T cell receptor beta chains follows, all from one sample in a study of blood T cell repertoires in COVID-19. Libraries were prepared by immunoSEQ multiplex PCR; TCRdb keeps only in-frame clonotypes and omits some of them. The table has roughly 67,000 clones, 76% seen once. Sequencing was performed on peripheral blood. These receptors were obtained from a woman between 45 and 65 years old with active or convalescent COVID-19. The CDR3 runs from the conserved cysteine through the conserved F or W. D genes are given only for firm matches. The size of a clone is reported for some rows only, either as once, few or many, or as a class for expanded clones.

>.|TRBJ2-3|.|TRBV7-2
TGTGCCAGCAGCTCCGCCCGGGACTATACGCAGTATTTT
CASSSARDYTQYF
>.|TRBJ2-2|.|TRBV6-2/TRBV6-3
TGTGCCAGCAGTTACCTCCAGGGGAACACCGGGGAGCTGTTTTTT
CASSYLQGNTGELFF
>.|TRBJ2-3|TRBD2|TRBV7-9
TGTGCCAGCAGCCCGGGACTAGCGGGATCGTTACTCACAGATACGCAGTATTTT
CASSPGLAGSLLTDTQYF
>.|TRBJ2-4|TRBD2|TRBV4-1
TGCGCCAGCAGCCAGCCGACTAGCGGGGGGATGAAAAACATTCAGTACTTC
CASSQPTSGGMKNIQYF
>.|TRBJ1-2|.|TRBV13
TGTGCCAGCAGGTACCTTGGGAGCCTGCGGGACGTGGGCTTCTATGGCTACACCTTC
CASRYLGSLRDVGFYGYTF
>.|TRBJ1-1|TRBD1|TRBV19
TGTGCCAGTAGTAAGGGACAGGGGGCGTTCGGTATGAACACTGAAGCTTTCTTT
CASSKGQGAFGMNTEAFF
>few|TRBJ2-2|TRBD1|TRBV28
TGTGCCAGCAGTCCCGACAGGGGAGCCGGGGAGCTGTTTTTT
CASSPDRGAGELFF
>once|TRBJ2-2|TRBD1|TRBV4-1
TGCGCCAGCAGCCAATCCGGGACAGGGGGAGTCGGGGAGCTGTTTTTT
CASSQSGTGGVGELFF
>.|TRBJ2-7|.|TRBV6-1
TGTGCCAGCAGTGAAGAAGGTTCGGGCTACGAGCAGTACTTC
CASSEEGSGYEQYF
>once|TRBJ2-7|TRBD1|TRBV5-1
TGCGCCAGCAGCTGGGGACAGGGTTCTACCTACGAGCAGTACTTC
CASSWGQGSTYEQYF
>.|TRBJ2-1|TRBD2|TRBV12-3/TRBV12-4
TGTGCCAGCAGTTTAGGTAGCGGGCATGAGCAGTTCTTC
CASSLGSGHEQFF
>.|TRBJ2-5|TRBD1|TRBV10-3
TGTGCCATCAGTGCCCGGGACAGGGGAAAGACCCAGTACTTC
CAISARDRGKTQYF
>.|TRBJ2-1|TRBD1|TRBV9
TGTGCCAGCAGCGTCCGAGACAGGGGCGACAATGAGCAGTTCTTC
CASSVRDRGDNEQFF
>.|TRBJ1-1|.|TRBV11-2
TGTGCCAGCAGCCGGAGACCGACGAACACTGAAGCTTTCTTT
CASSRRPTNTEAFF
>.|TRBJ2-5|.|TRBV12-3/TRBV12-4
TGTGCCAGCAGTTTACGAGCGGCCCCAAACCAGTACTTC
CASSLRAAPNQYF
>few|TRBJ2-5|.|TRBV30
TGTGCCTGGGGGATTGAGTACCAAGAGACCCAGTACTTC
CAWGIEYQETQYF
>.|TRBJ2-7|TRBD2|TRBV6-2/TRBV6-3
TGTGCCAGCAGTTACCGGGGACTACCTTACGAGCAGTACTTC
CASSYRGLPYEQYF
>few|TRBJ1-2|.|TRBV3-1/TRBV3-2
TGTGCCAGCAGCCAAATAGATTCTGATGGCTACACCTTC
CASSQIDSDGYTF
>.|TRBJ1-2|.|TRBV7-9
TGTGCCAGCAGCCTAGACGGTTGGGGCGGCTACACCTTC
CASSLDGWGGYTF
>.|TRBJ2-7|.|TRBV3-1/TRBV3-2
TGTGCCAGCAGCCCTCACAGGGCCCTACGACGGGTCCTAAACGAGCAGTACTTC
CASSPHRALRRVLNEQYF
>.|TRBJ1-1|.|TRBV5-6
TGTGCCAGCAGCCCTAACACAGGGAGGGGCACTGAAGCTTTCTTT
CASSPNTGRGTEAFF
>once|TRBJ2-5|TRBD2|TRBV5-4
TGTGCCAGCAGCTCTCTCGTCGGACTAGAGGAGACCCAGTACTTC
CASSSLVGLEETQYF
>.|TRBJ1-6|.|TRBV19
TGTGCCAGTAGTACAGCGGTGAGCTCCTATAATTCACCCCTCCACTTT
CASSTAVSSYNSPLHF
>few|TRBJ2-5|TRBD1|TRBV5-1
TGCGCCAGCAGCTTAAGACAGGGTGAAGAGACCCAGTACTTC
CASSLRQGEETQYF
>.|TRBJ1-1|TRBD1|TRBV30
TGTGCCTGGAGTTCGACAGGGAGGTCGGCTTTCTTT
CAWSSTGRSAFF
>.|TRBJ2-1|.|TRBV7-9
TGTGCCAGCAGCCCCCCGGGGAACAATGAGCAGTTCTTC
CASSPPGNNEQFF
>few|TRBJ1-4|.|TRBV19
TGTGCCAGTACCCCAATTGCAGGGGCACTTGAAAAACTGTTTTTT
CASTPIAGALEKLFF
>.|TRBJ1-2|.|TRBV12-3/TRBV12-4
TGTGCCAGCTCCCACAGGGTTTCTGGCTACACCTTC
CASSHRVSGYTF
>.|TRBJ2-1|.|TRBV3-1/TRBV3-2
TGTGCCAGCAGCCGTCTTTCGGGGGATTACTCCTACAATGAGCAGTTCTTC
CASSRLSGDYSYNEQFF
>.|TRBJ1-2|.|TRBV6-5
TGTGCCAGCAGTTCCTCCTACAGGGCCCTTAACTATGGCTACACCTTC
CASSSSYRALNYGYTF
>.|TRBJ2-2|TRBD2|TRBV30
TGTGCCTGGAGTAGCGGGAGGACCACCGGGGAGCTGTTTTTT
CAWSSGRTTGELFF
>.|TRBJ1-1|TRBD1|TRBV11-2
TGTGCCAGCAGGGGATATTCGGGACAGCGGCTGGAGTTT
CASRGYSGQRLEF
>many|TRBJ2-1|.|TRBV10-2
TGCGCCAGCAGTGAGTCGCTATACAATGAGCAGTTCTTC
CASSESLYNEQFF
>.|TRBJ2-3|TRBD1|TRBV5-1
TGCGCCAGCAGCTTGGACAGGGGATGGGCAGATACGCAGTATTTT
CASSLDRGWADTQYF
>.|TRBJ2-2|TRBD2|TRBV9
TGTGCCAGCAGCGTAGGGGAGGGGCTCACCGGGGAGCTGTTTTTT
CASSVGEGLTGELFF
>.|TRBJ2-1|.|TRBV5-4
TGTGCCAGCAGCTTAAGGGCGGGACTTATCAATGAGCAGTTCTTC
CASSLRAGLINEQFF
>.|TRBJ2-6|TRBD2|TRBV30
TGTGCCTGGCATGGGGGACGGACTAGCTCTGGGGCCAACGTCCTGACTTTC
CAWHGGRTSSGANVLTF
>.|TRBJ1-4|.|TRBV10-3
TGTGCCATTTCCCCCTCGCGGGACACTAATGAAAAACTGTTTTTT
CAISPSRDTNEKLFF
>.|TRBJ2-5|TRBD1|TRBV5-1
TGCGCCAGCAGCCCAGGGGACAGCACCAAAGAGACCCAGTACTTC
CASSPGDSTKETQYF
>.|TRBJ2-7|.|TRBV24-1
TGTGCCACCAGTGATTTGATGAGTATCGAGCAGTACTTC
CATSDLMSIEQYF
>.|TRBJ1-2|.|TRBV30
TGTGCCTGGAGCGTCGGCGGCTCCTATGGCTACACCTTC
CAWSVGGSYGYTF
>.|TRBJ2-7|.|TRBV3-1/TRBV3-2
TGTGCCAGCAGCCCGCTTGGAGGGGCAACCTACGAGCAGTACTTC
CASSPLGGATYEQYF
>.|TRBJ1-1|.|TRBV5-1
TGCGCCAGCAAGGGCAGGGGAGAAACTGAAGCTTTCTTT
CASKGRGETEAFF
>once|TRBJ1-4|.|TRBV4-1
TGCGCCAGCAGCCAGGGGCTCGGGGCGGGGAATGAAAAACTGTTTTTT
CASSQGLGAGNEKLFF
>.|TRBJ2-1|.|TRBV5-4
TGTGCCAGCAGCTTGGGCCCGTACGGTGAGCAGTTCTTC
CASSLGPYGEQFF
>.|TRBJ2-7|.|TRBV5-1
TGCGCCAGCAGCTTGCCCCCCAACTACGAGCAGTACTTC
CASSLPPNYEQYF
>.|TRBJ1-5|.|TRBV7-2
TGTGCCAGCAGCCTGGGACTTCTCAGAGGGACCAATCAGCCCCAGCATTTT
CASSLGLLRGTNQPQHF
>.|TRBJ2-3|TRBD2|TRBV30
TGTGCCTGGAGTGTACCGACTAGCGGGAGGGGGGCAGATACGCAGTATTTT
CAWSVPTSGRGADTQYF
>.|TRBJ2-1|TRBD1|TRBV7-2
TGTGCCAGCAGCGTGGGACAGGGGTACAATGAGCAGTTCTTC
CASSVGQGYNEQFF
>.|TRBJ1-2|TRBD1|TRBV2
TGTGCCAGCAGTCCGGGACAGGGGCTTGGGTCGACCTTC
CASSPGQGLGSTF
>once|TRBJ1-3|TRBD1|TRBV7-8
TGTGCCAGCAGCTCGGGGACAGGGTCTGGAAACACCATATATTTT
CASSSGTGSGNTIYF